This entry is about one TCR beta chain. Using its own MiXCR run on the 5' RACE reads, TCRdb lists one record per CDR3 protein. The data contain approximately 690,000 distinct CDR3 sequences, roughly 6% of them singletons. This record comes from a study of identical twins. Between the trimmed V and J ends, which lost 5 bases and 1 base, there was a span of 8 bases. The CDR3 loop spans 14 amino acids. Germline CDR1 reads KGHDR; CDR2 reads SFDVKD. The specimen sequenced was naive T cells sorted from blood. The rearrangement joins TRBV24-1 to TRBJ1-5, with TRBD1 as a possible D gene (5 bases). The clonotype was recovered from a man in his late teens or twenties in good health. The CDR3, as DNA: TGTGCCACCAGTGTGGGGGGGAGCAATCAGCCCCAGCATTTT. Amino acids: CATSVGGSNQPQHF.